The 10 T cell receptor beta chains in this list originate from one sample, sequenced in a study of blood T cell repertoires in COVID-19. Measured with immunoSEQ multiplex PCR; TCRdb has only the in-frame clones, and not every one. The sample has under 250,000 clones, approximately 88% seen once. The source material was PBMCs or T cells enriched from blood (not recorded which). The receptors originated from a woman between 40 and 55 years old who had been exposed to COVID-19.

This chain joins TRBV2 and TRBJ2-1, with 10 nucleotides matching TRBD2. The CDR3 has 14 amino acids. V dropped 8 bases and J dropped 9; count of bases not matched to a gene: 10. The V gene's germline CDR1 is SNHLY and CDR2 FYNNEI. This CDR3 reads CASPLAGTLSEQFF. CDR3 coding DNA: TGTGCCAGCCCACTAGCGGGGACCCTCAGTGAGCAGTTCTTC.

This chain connects TRBV6-5 to TRBJ2-1; 7 bases map to TRBD1. The V gene end was trimmed by 5 bases and the J gene end by 2 bases; junction bases not matched to a gene: 6. CDR1 is MNHEY, CDR2 SVGAGI, per germline. The CDR3 spans 15 residues. The CDR3 sequence is CASSPRQGPYNEQFF. The CDR3, as DNA: TGTGCCAGCAGTCCACGACAGGGCCCCTACAATGAGCAGTTCTTC.

The chain carries TRBV21-1 and TRBJ2-1; the table gives TRBD2 as D, unverified against the DNA. TRBV21-1 has pseudogene status. CDR3 length: 18 residues. The CDR3 nucleotides are TGTGCCAGGGAGCTGTCTCCCGTAACACGGGAAGGTATAGATGAGCAGTTCTTC. It specifies CARELSPVTREGIDEQFF.

The rearrangement joins TRBV14 to TRBJ2-3; D possibly corresponds to TRBD1 (6 bases). From germline, CDR1 is SGHDN and CDR2 FVKESK. V was pared by 4 bases and J by 0 bases, with 11 bases between. The CDR3 is made up of 15 amino acids. The CDR3 is CASSRMDRSTDTQYF. CDR3 sequence (DNA): TGTGCCAGCAGCCGAATGGACAGAAGCACAGATACGCAGTATTTT.

The chain combines TRBV28 with TRBJ2-2; 11 nucleotides line up with TRBD2. This CDR3 contains 15 residues. V shed 6 bases, J shed 6 bases, and the junction held 6 bases outside the gene matches. Germline V gene lookup returns CDR1 MDHEN and CDR2 SYDVKM. The CDR3 region is CASRTLAGGAGELFF. The DNA of the CDR3 is TGTGCCAGCAGGACCCTAGCGGGAGGTGCCGGGGAGCTGTTTTTT.

The CDR3, as DNA: TGTGCCAGCAGCCCCCAACAGGGGGCGCGGGAGCAGTACTTC. Translation gives CASSPQQGAREQYF. This chain links TRBV11-1 with TRBJ2-7, with TRBD1 matching 9 bases. CDR1 and CDR2 (germline): SGHAT, FQDESV (reference sequence). CDR3 length: 14 amino acids. V was clipped by 5 bases and J by 7 bases; unmatched bases: 9.

This sequence joins TRBV18 and TRBJ1-5, with 7 nucleotides matching TRBD1. The CDR3 is 15 residues long. Germline CDR1 KGHSH, CDR2 LQKENI. V dropped 2 bases and J dropped 11; count of bases not matched to a gene: 12. Written as DNA, the CDR3 is TGTGCCAGCTCACCAACCCAGGACAGGAAGGACTCCCAGCATTTT. It translates to CASSPTQDRKDSQHF.

V and J are TRBV27 and TRBJ1-5; TRBD1 matches at 8 bases. The CDR3 has 17 amino acids. The J segment lost 2 bases and the V segment lost 3 bases, leaving 9 bases of the junction unmatched. Germline V lookup: CDR1 MNHEY, CDR2 SMNVEV (reference sequence). CDR3 amino acids: CASSLTGVLAGNQPQHF. DNA for the CDR3: TGTGCCAGCAGTTTGACAGGGGTCCTAGCCGGCAATCAGCCCCAGCATTTT.

The chain uses TRBV30 and TRBJ1-2; TRBD1 aligns across 9 bases. CDR1 and CDR2 from the germline V gene are GTSNPN and SVGIG (reference sequence). The junction had 6 bases not matched to a gene; V was cut back by 2 bases and J by 8 bases. The CDR3 spans 13 residues. CDR3 nucleotides: TGTGCCTGGAGTCCGACCGGGACAGGGGGCTACACCTTC. This sequence encodes CAWSPTGTGGYTF. Full variable domain (missing parts from reference TRBV30 and TRBJ1-2): SQTIHQWPATLVQPVGSPLSLECTVEGTSNPNLYWYRQAAGRGLQLLFYSVGIGQISSEVPQNLSASRPQDRQFILSSKKLLLSDSGFYLCAWSPTGTGGYTFGSGTRLTVV.

The chain employs TRBV3-1 (or the pseudogene TRBV3-2) and TRBJ2-1, with TRBD2 identical over 9 bases. Germline CDR1 and CDR2: LGHDT and YNNKEL (reference sequence). The CDR3 consists of 16 residues. V gave up 1 base and J gave up 4 bases; unmatched junction bases: 5. The CDR3 loop is CASSQGGRAAYNEQFF. DNA of the CDR3: TGTGCCAGCAGCCAAGGCGGGAGGGCCGCTTACAATGAGCAGTTCTTC.